This entry concerns a single T cell receptor (beta chain). In the original analysis: From reference gene primer amplification, estimates of nucleated cell counts were derived. Profiling relied on immunoSEQ multiplex PCR, and the TCRdb table lists in-frame clones only, not all of them. D and trimming were read from the DNA, whereas the V and J calls and clone size are those reported in that table. The table records roughly 91,000 clones, around 84% of them present only once. These data are taken from a study of blood T cell repertoires in COVID-19. Overall study context: There were acute and convalescent COVID-19 samples, and they came from the United States, Italy and Spain. From T cells, B-cell-depleted T cells, or PBMCs came the material, which was cDNA or gDNA.

CDR3 length: 15 amino acids. The V gene's germline CDR1 is DFQATT and CDR2 SNEGSKA (reference sequence). V gave up 3 bases and J gave up 9 bases; unmatched junction bases: 7. The rearrangement uses TRBV20-1 and TRBJ1-6; 11 bases fit TRBD1. The source is a man aged 65 to 85 with active or convalescent COVID-19. Sequencing was done on a sample of peripheral blood. The CDR3 protein is CSASRGQGAVSPLHF. The CDR3 DNA sequence: TGCAGTGCTAGTCGCGGACAGGGGGCAGTTTCACCCCTCCACTTT.